These 32 T cell receptor beta chains share one sample of origin, sequenced in a study of blood T cells in healthy people across ages. Primed by a sample-barcoded 5' primer and a J-beta primer mix, a second PCR proceeded for roughly 7 to 12 cycles. TCRdb ran MiXCR on the 5' RACE reads and lists one entry per CDR3 protein. This table has around 800,000 distinct CDR3 sequences, roughly 24% appearing once. Another study also made use of these data, one on T cells of mothers and their children.

Sequenced sample: blood. The receptor set was obtained from a boy between 10 and 17 years old in good health.

This clonotype was found a few times. The chain recombines TRBV7-9 with TRBJ2-1, with D perhaps given as TRBD1 or TRBD2 (6 bases each). Trimming removed 3 bases from V and 5 bases from J, with 23 bases in between. The CDR3 spans 18 residues. Germline V gene lookup returns CDR1 SEHNR and CDR2 FQNEAQ (reference sequence). The CDR3 nucleotides read TGTGCCAGCAGCTTGAATCGGAATTCAGGGGTAGCGGACAATGAGCAGTTCTTC. Residues: CASSLNRNSGVADNEQFF.

The chain has TRBV7-3 and TRBJ1-5; D gene unclear. The CDR3 totals 13 residues. Germline loops: CDR1 SGHTA, CDR2 FQGTGA. Between the trimmed V and J ends, which lost 7 bases and 4 bases, there was a span of 11 bases. The CDR3 nucleotides read TGTGCCAGCACAAAGAGGTGGAATCAGCCCCAGCATTTT. It is translated as CASTKRWNQPQHF.

V is TRBV21-1 and J is TRBJ2-4. TRBV21-1 is described as a pseudogene. The length of the CDR3 is 17 residues. This CDR3 is CASSHPFVDGAKNIQYF. The DNA of the CDR3 is TGTGCCAGCAGCCACCCTTTCGTGGATGGGGCCAAAAACATTCAGTACTTC.

This chain connects TRBV29-1 to TRBJ2-7; 7 bases are a match to TRBD1. V gave up 6 bases and J gave up 0 bases; unmatched junction bases: 8. This CDR3 spans 14 amino acids. Looked up from germline, CDR1 is SQVTM and CDR2 is ANQGSEA. This CDR3 reads CSVKGQGVSYEQYF. The CDR3 coding sequence is TGCAGCGTCAAAGGGCAGGGGGTCTCCTACGAGCAGTACTTC.

This clonotype was seen more than once but under ten times. The genes are TRBV18 and TRBJ2-7, with D uncertain. V dropped 5 bases and J dropped 3 bases, with 8 bases sitting between them. CDR1 is KGHSH and CDR2 is LQKENI in the germline V gene. The CDR3 length is 12 residues. In DNA form, the CDR3 reads TGTGCCAGCTCAAACACAGTCTACGAGCAGTACTTC. Amino acids: CASSNTVYEQYF.

This clonotype appeared a few times. The chain has TRBV10-3 and TRBJ2-3; D tentatively fits TRBD1 or TRBD2 (5 bases each). The germline V gene encodes CDR1 ENHRY and CDR2 SYGVKD. V was clipped by 3 bases and J by 11 bases, with 24 bases between them. CDR3 length equals 16 residues. As DNA, the CDR3 is TGTGCCATCAGTGAACGGGTTCGACAGACCGAAGGGAGGCAGTATTTT. Its protein is CAISERVRQTEGRQYF.

This clonotype was counted between two and nine times. The junction differs from germline at one of its ends, possibly a read error. The chain uses TRBV4-1 and TRBJ2-5, with 14 bases lining up with TRBD2. This CDR3 has 16 amino acids. Germline loops: CDR1 MGHRA, CDR2 YSYEKL. The CDR3 loop reads CASSPGTSGGQGTQYF. The CDR3 DNA is TGCGCCAGCAGCCCGGGGACTAGCGGGGGCCAAGGGACCCAGTACTTC.

The V gene is TRBV20-1, the J gene TRBJ2-4; tentative D call: TRBD1 (7 bases). The length of the CDR3 is 14 residues. The germline V and J ends were trimmed by 5 bases and 6 bases, with 17 bases remaining between them. CDR1 DFQATT and CDR2 SNEGSKA come from the germline V gene (reference sequence). The CDR3 nucleotides are TGCAGTGCTGCGGCAGGGGGGTCGGGAAACATTCAGTACTTC. As protein: CSAAAGGSGNIQYF.

A few counts support this clonotype. This sequence joins TRBV20-1 and TRBJ1-1; 8 bases agree with TRBD1. This CDR3 region has 13 residues. CDR1 and CDR2 from the germline V gene are DFQATT and SNEGSKA (reference sequence). The CDR3 sequence is CRAGQGLRTEAFF. CDR3 sequence (DNA): TGCAGGGCTGGACAGGGCTTGAGAACTGAAGCTTTCTTT.

This chain connects TRBV20-1 to TRBJ2-1, with 9 bases identical to TRBD2. The ends lost 5 bases at V and 5 bases at J; junction bases unmatched: 7. The CDR3 is 14 residues long. Looked up from germline, CDR1 is DFQATT and CDR2 is SNEGSKA (reference sequence). The CDR3 DNA is TGCAGTGCTTTCGCGGGAGGGCCCCACAATGAGCAGTTCTTC. Protein: CSAFAGGPHNEQFF.

The gene calls are TRBV7-2 and TRBJ2-6; TRBD1 aligns across 7 bases. J was trimmed by 0 bases and V by 1 base; bases with no gene match: 3. Germline V gives CDR1 SGHTA, CDR2 FQGNSA. CDR3 length equals 17 residues. CDR3 protein: CASSLVDRASGANVLTF. CDR3 DNA: TGTGCCAGCAGCTTAGTAGACAGGGCCTCTGGGGCCAACGTCCTGACTTTC. The full variable domain, completed using reference TRBV7-2 and TRBJ2-6, is GAGVSQSPSNKVTEKGKDVELRCDPISGHTALYWYRQSLGQGLEFLIYFQGNSAPDKSGLPSDRFSAERTGGSVSTLTIQRTQQEDSAVYLCASSLVDRASGANVLTFGAGSRLTVL.

The chain links TRBV4-1 to TRBJ2-5; D call uncertain. With 0 bases removed from V and 2 bases from J, the gap between germline ends came to 13 bases. The CDR3 is made up of 16 amino acids. Per germline, CDR1 MGHRA and CDR2 YSYEKL. DNA for the CDR3: TGCGCCAGCAGCCAAGATCAGGCTCTTGAGCAAGAGACCCAGTACTTC. This encodes CASSQDQALEQETQYF.

This clonotype occurred a few times. V usage is TRBV20-1 and J usage is TRBJ2-3; a possible D gene is TRBD2 (6 bases). V lost 6 bases and J lost 4, with 14 bases in between. CDR1 DFQATT and CDR2 SNEGSKA come from the germline V gene (reference sequence). The CDR3 sequence is 13 residues long. The CDR3 coding sequence is TGCAGTGCCCGGGGGTCCCTGGCAGATACGCAGTATTTT. Translation gives CSARGSLADTQYF.

This clonotype was observed a handful of times. The V call is TRBV7-2, the J call TRBJ2-5, with 9 positions matching TRBD2. This CDR3 is built from 14 residues. Germline V lookup: CDR1 SGHTA, CDR2 FQGNSA. After removal of 6 bases from V and 5 bases from J, the junction contained 7 bases not matched to a gene. The CDR3: CASSLSGSRETQYF. The CDR3 DNA reads as TGTGCCAGCAGTCTTAGCGGGAGTAGGGAGACCCAGTACTTC.

The chain links TRBV7-6 to TRBJ1-6; 10 nucleotides line up with TRBD1. CDR1 and CDR2 from the germline V gene are SGHVS and FNYEAQ. CDR3 length: 14 residues. Losses at the gene ends were 1 base for V and 11 bases for J; bases not matched to a gene: 2. The CDR3 here is CASSLGGTGAPLHF. The DNA of the CDR3 is TGTGCCAGCAGCTTAGGGGGGACAGGGGCACCCCTCCACTTT. Combining the CDR3 with reference TRBV7-6 and TRBJ1-6 gives the whole variable domain GAGVSQSPRYKVTKRGQDVALRCDPISGHVSLYWYRQALGQGPEFLTYFNYEAQQDKSGLPNDRFSAERPEGSISTLTIQRTEQRDSAMYRCASSLGGTGAPLHFGNGTRLTVT.

In this sample, this clonotype turned up a few times. V and J are TRBV4-1 and TRBJ1-5; the D is unclear. The ends were cut back, 2 bases at V and 0 bases at J, with 8 bases in the middle. Looked up from germline, CDR1 is MGHRA and CDR2 is YSYEKL. The CDR3 runs to 15 residues. The CDR3: CASSQIRDSNQPQHF. The DNA of the CDR3 is TGCGCCAGCAGCCAAATTAGGGATAGCAATCAGCCCCAGCATTTT.

The chain recombines TRBV12-3 or TRBV12-4 with TRBJ2-7; 11 bases fit TRBD1. With V trimmed by 3 bases and J by 1 base, 8 bases remained unmatched. This CDR3 contains 17 residues. In DNA, the CDR3 is TGTGCCAGCAGTTTTTCTAAGGGACAGGGGGTTTCCTACGAGCAGTACTTC. It yields the protein CASSFSKGQGVSYEQYF.

This clonotype was observed a handful of times. The rearrangement links TRBV7-2 to TRBJ1-2; unclear D gene. Germline assignment: CDR1 SGHTA and CDR2 FQGNSA. The V and J ends lost 5 bases and 2 bases respectively, with 3 bases between them. The CDR3 contains 11 residues. CDR3 DNA sequence: TGTGCCAGCAGCGTGAACTATGGCTACACCTTC. Amino acid sequence: CASSVNYGYTF.

This clonotype was counted a few times. The junction departs from the called germline gene at one end, perhaps through a read error. The genes are TRBV27 and TRBJ1-5; D uncertain. The CDR3 loop spans 13 amino acids. CDR1 is MNHEY and CDR2 is SMNVEV in the germline V gene (reference sequence). CDR3: CASSLAGNQPLHF. CDR3 in DNA: TGTGCCAGCAGTTTAGCAGGCAATCAGCCCCTGCATTTT.

The V and J genes are TRBV20-1 and TRBJ1-2; 8 nucleotides match TRBD1. The CDR3 is made up of 15 amino acids. V trimming: 5 bases; J trimming: 1 base; junction bases outside the gene matches: 9. From germline, CDR1 is DFQATT and CDR2 SNEGSKA (reference sequence). CDR3 nucleotides: TGCAGTGCTCGATTCACAGGGGGGGGTAACTATGGCTACACCTTC. It translates to CSARFTGGGNYGYTF.

The chain's CDR3 is CASSLTTGANVLTF. The CDR3 region has the DNA TGTGCCAGCAGTTTAACAACCGGGGCCAACGTCCTGACTTTC. The chain is built from TRBV12-3 or TRBV12-4 and TRBJ2-6, with D unresolved. With 2 bases removed from V and 4 bases from J, the gap between germline ends came to 6 bases. The CDR3 extends over 14 amino acids.

This clonotype has just a few counts. The chain carries TRBV5-5 and TRBJ1-5; 8 bases are shared with TRBD1. The CDR3 runs to 16 residues. Germline loops: CDR1 SGHKS, CDR2 YYEKEE (reference sequence). V lost 4 bases, J lost 2 bases, and 8 bases stayed unmatched. CDR3 nucleotides: TGTGCCAGCAGCGTGGACAGGGAAATGCGCAATCAGCCCCAGCATTTT. It is translated as CASSVDREMRNQPQHF.

This clonotype was counted ten times or more. This chain uses TRBV25-1 with TRBJ2-7, with D possibly TRBD2 on 6 matching bases. CDR1 MGHDK and CDR2 SYGVNS come from the germline V gene. The CDR3 runs 13 residues. V gave up 5 bases and J gave up 5 bases, with 13 bases separating them. Here the CDR3 DNA reads TGTGCCAGCAGTCTTGCGGGGCTCGACGAGCAGTACTTC. Translated, it gives CASSLAGLDEQYF.

This clonotype was detected a few times. The V gene is TRBV7-2, the J gene TRBJ1-1, with a possible D match to TRBD1 (6 bases). CDR3 length: 15 amino acids. The germline V and J ends were trimmed by 4 bases and 4 bases, with 16 bases remaining between them. Germline V gives CDR1 SGHTA, CDR2 FQGNSA. The CDR3 region is CASSWMNTGTTEAFF. The CDR3 DNA is TGTGCCAGCAGCTGGATGAATACAGGGACCACTGAAGCTTTCTTT.

V is TRBV30 and J is TRBJ2-1; TRBD2 agrees at 13 bases. CDR3 length: 13 amino acids. V trimming: 3 bases; J trimming: 10 bases; junction bases outside the gene matches: 3. Germline CDR1 GTSNPN, CDR2 SVGIG (reference sequence). The CDR3 region is CAWSRTSGGEQFF. For the CDR3, the DNA is TGTGCCTGGAGCCGGACTAGCGGGGGCGAGCAGTTCTTC.

This chain connects TRBV28 to TRBJ2-5; 11 positions match TRBD2. This CDR3 is 15 amino acids long. Trimming took 8 bases from V and 7 from J; bases not matched to a gene: 12. Germline V lookup: CDR1 MDHEN, CDR2 SYDVKM. The CDR3 DNA reads as TGTGCCAGCCTGGCTAGCGGGGGGCTGGGGGGGACCCAGTACTTC. Translated: CASLASGGLGGTQYF.

This clonotype was observed a handful of times. The J gene is TRBJ2-5, the V gene TRBV12-3 or TRBV12-4; D uncertain. The CDR3 runs 11 residues. V gave up 6 bases and J gave up 9 bases, with 11 bases separating them. CDR3 sequence: CASSRQRAQYF. CDR3 DNA sequence: TGTGCCAGCAGCCGCCAACGGGCCCAGTACTTC.

The rearrangement joins TRBV12-3 or TRBV12-4 to TRBJ1-4; 7 nucleotides line up with TRBD1. The CDR3 length is 15 residues. Trimming took 4 bases from V and 6 from J; bases not matched to a gene: 8. The CDR3 loop reads CASSSAGTEYEKLFF. CDR3 nucleotide sequence: TGTGCCAGCAGTTCCGCCGGGACAGAGTATGAAAAACTGTTTTTT.

V gene TRBV11-2 combines with J gene TRBJ1-4; D is undetermined. V lost 1 base to trimming and J lost 6 bases, with 12 bases between them. The CDR3 loop spans 15 amino acids. Germline V gene lookup returns CDR1 SGHAT and CDR2 FQNNGV. This chain's CDR3 is CASSLGGLGHEKLFF. The DNA of the CDR3 is TGTGCCAGCAGCTTAGGAGGGCTAGGTCATGAAAAACTGTTTTTT.

The sample holds a few counts of this clonotype. The V gene is TRBV10-2, the J gene TRBJ2-7, with D possibly being TRBD1 (5 bases). Germline CDR1 WSHSY, CDR2 SAAADI. Trimming pared 2 bases from V and 5 bases from J, leaving 13 bases between. CDR3 length: 14 residues. The CDR3 is CASSEAGFLDEQYF. In DNA form, the CDR3 reads TGCGCCAGCAGTGAGGCAGGGTTTCTCGACGAGCAGTACTTC.

Many counts were recorded for this clonotype. This sequence joins TRBV5-1 and TRBJ2-5, with TRBD2 matching 7 bases. The CDR3 totals 13 residues. The V segment lost 0 bases and the J segment 7 bases; nucleotides outside the gene matches: 3. Germline V lookup: CDR1 SGHRS, CDR2 YFSETQ. The CDR3: CASSLDQRGTQYF. CDR3 sequence (DNA): TGCGCCAGCAGCTTGGATCAGCGGGGGACCCAGTACTTC.

This chain connects TRBV29-1 to TRBJ1-2; no definite D call. The CDR3 loop spans 13 amino acids. The V and J ends lost 6 bases and 4 bases respectively, with 15 bases between them. The germline gives CDR1 SQVTM, CDR2 ANQGSEA. CDR3 coding DNA: TGCAGCGTCGGGGTTCAGGAGTCCTATGGCTACACCTTC. Translated, it gives CSVGVQESYGYTF. The whole variable domain, remainder taken from reference TRBV29-1 and TRBJ1-2, is SAVISQKPSRDICQRGTSLTIQCQVDSQVTMMFWYRQQPGQSLTLIATANQGSEATYESGFVIDKFPISRPNLTFSTLTVSNMSPEDSSIYLCSVGVQESYGYTFGSGTRLTVV.